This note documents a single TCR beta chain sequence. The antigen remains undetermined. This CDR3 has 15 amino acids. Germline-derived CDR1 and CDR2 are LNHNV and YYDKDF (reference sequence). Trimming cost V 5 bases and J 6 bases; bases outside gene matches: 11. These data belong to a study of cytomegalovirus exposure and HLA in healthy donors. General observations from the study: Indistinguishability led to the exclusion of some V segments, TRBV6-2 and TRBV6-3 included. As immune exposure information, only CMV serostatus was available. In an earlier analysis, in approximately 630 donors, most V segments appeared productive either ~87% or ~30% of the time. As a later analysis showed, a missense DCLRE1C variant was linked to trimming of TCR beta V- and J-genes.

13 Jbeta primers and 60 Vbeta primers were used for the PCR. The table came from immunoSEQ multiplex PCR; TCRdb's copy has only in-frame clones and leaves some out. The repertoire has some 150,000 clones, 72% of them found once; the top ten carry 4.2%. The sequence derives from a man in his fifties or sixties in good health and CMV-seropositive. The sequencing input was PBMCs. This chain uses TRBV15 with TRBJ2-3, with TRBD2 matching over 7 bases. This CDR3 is CATSGEGFRGDTQYF. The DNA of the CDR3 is TGTGCCACCAGCGGGGAGGGTTTCCGCGGTGATACGCAGTATTTT.